The 21 T cell receptor beta chains given below trace back to one sample, sequenced in a study of control samples from healthy donors and cancer patients. Using immunoSEQ multiplex PCR, the repertoire was profiled, and TCRdb retains in-frame clones only, with some absent. The repertoire has under 130,000 clones, about 89% of them found once; the top ten carry roughly 19%. Sequenced material: PBMCs. Every receptor here comes from a man aged 60 to 75 with lung cancer.

The chain's CDR3 is CASSEAVRPYEQYF. DNA for the CDR3: TGCGCCAGCAGCGAGGCCGTGAGACCCTACGAGCAGTACTTC. The V call is TRBV5-1, the J call TRBJ2-7; D remains unclear. CDR1 is SGHRS, CDR2 YFSETQ, per germline. V was trimmed by 4 bases and J by 2 bases, leaving 13 bases between them. This CDR3 has 14 amino acids.

This chain joins TRBV12-3 or TRBV12-4 and TRBJ1-1; D is unclear. CDR3 length equals 13 residues. V gave up 5 bases and J gave up 3 bases, with 10 bases separating them. Here the CDR3 reads CASSVTDYTEAFF. For the CDR3, the DNA is TGTGCCAGCAGTGTAACAGACTACACTGAAGCTTTCTTT.

The genes are TRBV3-1 (or the pseudogene TRBV3-2) and TRBJ1-2; 7 bases fit TRBD1. The germline gives CDR1 LGHDT, CDR2 YNNKEL (reference sequence). The CDR3 extends over 15 amino acids. Trimming at V came to 2 bases and at J to 5 bases, leaving 8 bases not matched to a gene. The CDR3 reads CASSQRDSGLYGYTF. CDR3 DNA: TGTGCCAGCAGCCAACGGGACAGCGGTTTATATGGCTACACCTTC.

This rearrangement joins TRBV6-5 to TRBJ2-7; tentatively, D is TRBD2 (5 bases). Germline V gene lookup returns CDR1 MNHEY and CDR2 SVGAGI. Trimming took off 5 bases at V and 0 bases at J, with 14 bases between the two ends. This CDR3 contains 15 residues. CDR3 nucleotides: TGTGCCAGCAGTCGCGACCTGGGGAGCTCCTACGAGCAGTACTTC. Protein: CASSRDLGSSYEQYF.

The count of this clone is one. V usage is TRBV7-2 and J usage is TRBJ1-3; D possibly corresponds to TRBD1 (5 bases). V was trimmed by 4 bases and J by 4 bases, leaving 14 bases between them. The CDR3 contains 15 residues. Germline CDR1 and CDR2: SGHTA and FQGNSA. The CDR3 region has the DNA TGTGCCAGCAGCTCCCAGGGAGGAGGGGGAAACACCATATATTTT. This gives the protein CASSSQGGGGNTIYF.

This chain links TRBV12-3 or TRBV12-4 with TRBJ2-3, with a weak D call TRBD2 (5 bases). The ends were cut back, 7 bases at V and 6 bases at J, with 11 bases in the middle. The CDR3 covers 12 residues. The CDR3 sequence is CASNEGKDTQYF. CDR3 DNA: TGTGCCAGCAATGAGGGTAAGGATACGCAGTATTTT.

This chain connects TRBV18 to TRBJ1-4; D unclear. Trimming left V 3 bases short and J 5 bases short, with 10 bases between. This CDR3 is 14 amino acids long. Germline lookup yields CDR1 KGHSH and CDR2 LQKENI. The CDR3 nucleotides are TGTGCCAGCTCACCGATGGGCCAGAATGAAAAACTGTTTTTT. Its protein is CASSPMGQNEKLFF.

A remark on this clone: The same CDR3 arises from other DNA sequences in this sample as well. The chain uses TRBV19 and TRBJ1-5, with 7 bases matching TRBD1. This CDR3 is built from 15 residues. Germline V lookup: CDR1 LNHDA, CDR2 SQIVND (reference sequence). The J segment lost 4 bases and the V segment lost 5 bases, leaving 8 bases of the junction unmatched. The chain's CDR3 is CASSPSGTVNQPQHF. CDR3 coding DNA: TGTGCCAGTAGTCCATCCGGGACAGTAAATCAGCCCCAGCATTTT.

This clone showed up just once. This rearrangement joins TRBV5-1 to TRBJ2-5; 13 positions agree with TRBD2. CDR3 length: 16 amino acids. With V trimmed by 4 bases and J by 1 base, 4 bases remained unmatched. CDR1 is SGHRS and CDR2 is YFSETQ in the germline V gene. The CDR3 protein is CASSGGLAGAQETQYF. In DNA, the CDR3 is TGCGCCAGCAGCGGAGGACTAGCGGGGGCCCAAGAGACCCAGTACTTC. Full variable domain (missing parts from reference TRBV5-1 and TRBJ2-5): KAGVTQTPRYLIKTRGQQVTLSCSPISGHRSVSWYQQTPGQGLQFLFEYFSETQRNKGNFPGRFSGRQFSNSRSEMNVSTLELGDSALYLCASSGGLAGAQETQYFGPGTRLLVL.

The chain is built from TRBV2 and TRBJ2-5; D is perhaps TRBD1 (5 bases). Trimming stripped 1 base from V and 0 bases from J, with 6 bases between. The CDR3 has 14 amino acids. CDR1 SNHLY and CDR2 FYNNEI come from the germline V gene. The CDR3 protein is CASSEGQYQETQYF. The CDR3 DNA reads TGTGCCAGCAGTGAAGGACAGTACCAAGAGACCCAGTACTTC.

J is TRBJ1-1 and V is TRBV7-3; D remains unclear. The CDR3 runs to 13 residues. The V and J ends lost 4 bases and 3 bases respectively, with 9 bases between them. Germline V gene sequence: CDR1 SGHTA, CDR2 FQGTGA. CDR3 amino acids: CASSSHRDTEAFF. The CDR3 nucleotides are TGTGCCAGCAGCTCCCACCGGGACACTGAAGCTTTCTTT. The full variable domain, completed using reference TRBV7-3 and TRBJ1-1, is GAGVSQTPSNKVTEKGKYVELRCDPISGHTALYWYRQSLGQGPEFLIYFQGTGAADDSGLPNDRFFAVRPEGSVSTLKIQRTERGDSAVYLCASSSHRDTEAFFGQGTRLTVV.

This clone was seen once. The chain has TRBV18 and TRBJ1-1, with 7 bases fitting TRBD1. There are 14 residues in the CDR3. The V gene's germline CDR1 is KGHSH and CDR2 LQKENI. V shed 6 bases and J 4 bases; nucleotides not matched to a gene: 8. The CDR3 is CASSPRQGGTEAFF. CDR3 DNA: TGTGCCAGCTCCCCTCGACAGGGAGGCACTGAAGCTTTCTTT.

A single count supports this clone. The chain couples TRBV9 to TRBJ2-5; the D is unclear. The length of the CDR3 is 14 residues. The germline gives CDR1 SGDLS, CDR2 YYNGEE. Trimming removed 0 bases from V and 5 bases from J, with 11 bases in between. CDR3 DNA: TGTGCCAGCAGCGTAGATCTTTCCTCGGAGACCCAGTACTTC. Translation: CASSVDLSSETQYF.

The genes are TRBV24-1 and TRBJ2-5, with D perhaps TRBD1 (5 bases). With 7 bases removed from V and 2 bases from J, the gap between germline ends came to 19 bases. The CDR3 is made up of 16 amino acids. CDR1 is KGHDR, CDR2 SFDVKD, per germline. CDR3 in DNA: TGTGCCACCAGCCAAACAGGAGCGACGCTGCAAGAGACCCAGTACTTC. Its protein is CATSQTGATLQETQYF.

This clone was detected once. The rearrangement links TRBV12-3 or TRBV12-4 to TRBJ1-4; no reliable D call. CDR3 length: 13 residues. V was pared by 4 bases and J by 9 bases, with 12 bases between. CDR3 sequence reads: CASSSGIMKKLFF. DNA for the CDR3: TGTGCCAGCAGTTCGGGGATTATGAAAAAACTGTTTTTT.

The rearrangement uses TRBV19 and TRBJ2-5, with D possibly matching TRBD1 (6 bases). The V gene's germline CDR1 is LNHDA and CDR2 SQIVND (reference sequence). V lost 4 bases to trimming and J lost 1 base, with 7 bases between them. The CDR3 has 13 amino acids. The CDR3 region has the DNA TGTGCCAGTAGTAGGACAGTCCAAGAGACCCAGTACTTC. It specifies CASSRTVQETQYF. Drawing the rest from reference TRBV19 and TRBJ2-5, the complete variable domain is DGGITQSPKYLFRKEGQNVTLSCEQNLNHDAMYWYRQDPGQGLRLIYYSQIVNDFQKGDIAEGYSVSREKKESFPLTVTSAQKNPTAFYLCASSRTVQETQYFGPGTRLLVL.

This chain joins TRBV15 and TRBJ1-2, with 11 nucleotides matching TRBD1. The germline V gene encodes CDR1 LNHNV and CDR2 YYDKDF (reference sequence). The CDR3 is made up of 16 amino acids. With V trimmed by 0 bases and J by 5 bases, 5 bases remained unmatched. The DNA for the CDR3 is TGTGCCACCAGCAGAGATCGCGGGACAGGGGGGTATGGCTACACCTTC. Its protein is CATSRDRGTGGYGYTF.

The chain combines TRBV29-1 with TRBJ1-2; 7 nucleotides line up with TRBD1. The J segment lost 3 bases and the V segment lost 0 bases, leaving 10 bases of the junction unmatched. CDR3 length: 16 amino acids. CDR1 is SQVTM and CDR2 is ANQGSEA in the germline V gene. DNA of the CDR3: TGCAGCGTTGAAGAGCGGGGAGGGGGCCGGGACTATGGCTACACCTTC. Its translation is CSVEERGGGRDYGYTF.

The J gene is TRBJ1-1, the V gene TRBV10-1; D is unresolved. The CDR3 consists of 13 residues. The V gene lost 5 bases and the J gene lost 1 base, with 8 bases spanning the gap. Germline V CDR1 and CDR2: WNHNN, SYGVQD (reference sequence). The CDR3 region is CASSIDGNTEAFF. CDR3 DNA: TGCGCCAGCAGTATCGACGGGAACACTGAAGCTTTCTTT.

The chain combines TRBV6-5 with TRBJ1-4, with unresolved D. V was trimmed by 7 bases and J by 6 bases, leaving 12 bases between them. The CDR3 consists of 13 residues. Germline values: CDR1 MNHEY, CDR2 SVGAGI. The CDR3 reads CASKAVSYEKLFF. The CDR3 nucleotides read TGTGCCAGCAAGGCGGTCAGCTATGAAAAACTGTTTTTT.

This clone occurred a few times. The chain is built from TRBV9 and TRBJ2-3; 8 bases map to TRBD1. V lost 4 bases, J lost 4 bases, and 8 bases stayed unmatched. Germline assignment: CDR1 SGDLS and CDR2 YYNGEE. CDR3 size: 15 residues. The CDR3 protein is CASSYLGQGADTQYF. The CDR3 DNA is TGTGCCAGCAGCTATCTTGGACAGGGCGCAGATACGCAGTATTTT.